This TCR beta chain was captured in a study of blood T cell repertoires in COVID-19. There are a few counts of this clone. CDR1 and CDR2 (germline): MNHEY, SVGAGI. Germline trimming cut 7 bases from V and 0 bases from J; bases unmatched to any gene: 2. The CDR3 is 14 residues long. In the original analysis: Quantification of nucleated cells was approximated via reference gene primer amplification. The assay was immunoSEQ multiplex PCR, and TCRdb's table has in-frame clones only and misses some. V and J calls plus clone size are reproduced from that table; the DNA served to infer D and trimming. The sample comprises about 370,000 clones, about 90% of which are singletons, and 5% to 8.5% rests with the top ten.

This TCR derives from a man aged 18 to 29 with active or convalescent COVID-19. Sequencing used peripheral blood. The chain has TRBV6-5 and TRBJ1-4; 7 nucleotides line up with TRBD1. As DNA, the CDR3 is TGTGCCAGCAACACAGGGGCAACTAATGAAAAACTGTTTTTT. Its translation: CASNTGATNEKLFF.